This T cell receptor (beta chain) was captured in a study of technical replicates of blood from a handful of donors. Germline-derived CDR1 and CDR2 are SQVTM and ANQGSEA. V lost 6 bases and J 0 bases, leaving 12 bases between the germline ends. This CDR3 comprises 13 residues. The protocol was immunoSEQ multiplex PCR, while the TCRdb copy is restricted to in-frame clones and leaves out a portion. The sample lists some 96,000 clones; nearly 97% were seen once. The sequence was collected from a human donor in good health. Sequences were obtained from T cells isolated from PBMCs. This chain links TRBV29-1 with TRBJ2-7, with TRBD2 as a possible D gene (6 bases). The CDR3 loop is CSVVAVSSYEQYF. Here the CDR3 DNA reads TGCAGCGTCGTAGCGGTAAGCTCCTACGAGCAGTACTTC.